These 25 T cell receptor beta chains were sequenced from one sample in a study of blood T cell repertoires in COVID-19. Sequencing used immunoSEQ multiplex PCR; TCRdb keeps in-frame clones, though not all of them. The data contain approximately 290,000 clones, roughly 92% of them singletons. The sequenced material came from peripheral blood. These TCRs come from a woman aged 25 to 39 with COVID-19, enrolled during active disease.

The rearrangement links TRBV5-6 to TRBJ1-2, with a possible D match to TRBD1 (5 bases). The length of the CDR3 is 15 residues. The V end lost 0 bases, the J end lost 3 bases, and 12 bases lay between the germline ends. Germline V CDR1 and CDR2: SGHDT, YYEEEE. The CDR3 reads CASSLEQVGHYGYTF. Here the CDR3 DNA reads TGTGCCAGCAGCTTGGAACAGGTAGGCCACTATGGCTACACCTTC.

The V and J genes are TRBV13 and TRBJ2-2, with 9 bases matching TRBD2. Germline loops: CDR1 PRHDT, CDR2 FYEKMQ (reference sequence). The junction had 5 bases not matched to a gene; V was cut back by 5 bases and J by 1 base. This CDR3 contains 16 residues. CDR3 sequence (DNA): TGTGCCAGCAGCATGGGACTAGCACAGAACACCGGGGAGCTGTTTTTT. Amino acid sequence: CASSMGLAQNTGELFF.

The rearrangement joins TRBV7-3 to TRBJ2-2; D may be TRBD2 (6 bases). CDR1 and CDR2 from the germline V gene are SGHTA and FQGTGA. Trimming took 1 base from V and 0 from J, leaving 9 bases between them. CDR3 length equals 16 residues. CDR3 protein: CASSLMAGTNTGELFF. CDR3 nucleotide sequence: TGTGCCAGCAGCTTAATGGCGGGGACGAACACCGGGGAGCTGTTTTTT.

The J gene is TRBJ2-5, the V gene TRBV5-4, with TRBD1 identical over 7 bases. With 1 base clipped from V and 5 bases from J, the junction kept 8 bases outside the gene matches. In germline, CDR1 is SGHNT, CDR2 YYREEE (reference sequence). The CDR3 totals 15 residues. The CDR3 region has the DNA TGTGCCAGCAGCTTGAGATGGGACAGATCGGAGACCCAGTACTTC. Amino acid sequence: CASSLRWDRSETQYF.

The V and J genes are TRBV7-9 and TRBJ1-2; the match to TRBD1 covers 7 bases. The CDR3 consists of 16 residues. V lost 4 bases to trimming and J lost 0 bases; unmatched junction nucleotides: 8. Per the germline V gene, CDR1 is SEHNR and CDR2 is FQNEAQ (reference sequence). The CDR3 DNA reads TGTGCCAGCAGCTCCCACCCAGGGGGATCTAACTATGGCTACACCTTC. As protein: CASSSHPGGSNYGYTF.

This clone was seen a handful of times. V usage is TRBV2 and J usage is TRBJ1-5, with D unresolved. There are 14 residues in the CDR3. Trimming cost V 6 bases and J 2 bases, with 11 bases left between them. In germline, CDR1 is SNHLY, CDR2 FYNNEI. The CDR3 loop is CASSVERGNQPQHF. CDR3 sequence (DNA): TGTGCCAGCAGCGTAGAGAGGGGCAATCAGCCCCAGCATTTT. Together with reference TRBV2 and TRBJ1-5, the CDR3 gives the full variable domain: EPEVTQTPSHQVTQMGQEVILRCVPISNHLYFYWYRQILGQKVEFLVSFYNNEISEKSEIFDDQFSVERPDGSNFTLKIRSTKLEDSAMYFCASSVERGNQPQHFGDGTRLSIL.

This chain connects TRBV7-9 to TRBJ1-6; a weak D match, TRBD1 (5 bases). The germline CDR1 and CDR2 sequences are SEHNR and FQNEAQ (reference sequence). Between the trimmed V and J ends, which lost 1 base and 8 bases, there was a span of 12 bases. CDR3 length: 15 residues. The CDR3 region has the DNA TGTGCCAGCAGCTTAGGGGGAAGGGGTGATTCACCCCTCCACTTT. Translation: CASSLGGRGDSPLHF.

CDR3 nucleotide sequence: TGTGCCAGCAGCGGTTGGCATCCGGGACTAGCGGGGTACACCGGGGAGCTGTTTTTT. Its protein product is CASSGWHPGLAGYTGELFF. This sequence joins TRBV7-9 and TRBJ2-2; 13 nucleotides match TRBD2. Germline trimming cut 5 bases from V and 3 bases from J; bases unmatched to any gene: 12. This CDR3 spans 19 amino acids. Germline assignment: CDR1 SEHNR and CDR2 FQNEAQ (reference sequence). Filled out from reference TRBV7-9 and TRBJ2-2, the complete variable domain reads DTGVSQNPRHKITKRGQNVTFRCDPISEHNRLYWYRQTLGQGPEFLTYFQNEAQLEKSRLLSDRFSAERPKGSFSTLEIQRTEQGDSAMYLCASSGWHPGLAGYTGELFFGEGSRLTVL.

The J gene is TRBJ2-5, the V gene TRBV20-1; D ambiguous. The V gene lost 3 bases and the J gene lost 5 bases, with 4 bases spanning the gap. This CDR3 spans 10 amino acids. Germline V gene data show CDR1 as DFQATT and CDR2 as SNEGSKA (reference sequence). CDR3 nucleotides: TGCAGTGCTAGTAGCGAGACCCAGTACTTC. Residues: CSASSETQYF.

V and J are TRBV25-1 and TRBJ2-1, with TRBD2 matching 12 bases. From germline, CDR1 is MGHDK and CDR2 SYGVNS. Trimming took 2 bases from V and 4 from J; bases not matched to a gene: 6. The CDR3 sequence is 17 residues long. This CDR3 is CASSERRLAGGYNEQFF. The CDR3 DNA follows: TGTGCCAGCAGTGAAAGGAGGCTAGCGGGAGGGTACAATGAGCAGTTCTTC. The complete variable domain, with remaining parts taken from reference TRBV25-1 and TRBJ2-1, reads EADIYQTPRYLVIGTGKKITLECSQTMGHDKMYWYQQDPGMELHLIHYSYGVNSTEKGDLSSESTVSRIRTEHFPLTLESARPSHTSQYLCASSERRLAGGYNEQFFGPGTRLTVL.

This chain joins TRBV5-1 and TRBJ2-7; D unresolved. V lost 0 bases and J 0 bases, leaving 10 bases between the germline ends. The CDR3 is 15 residues long. CDR1 SGHRS and CDR2 YFSETQ come from the germline V gene. The CDR3 DNA sequence: TGCGCCAGCAGCTTGGATGGCCACCCCTCCTACGAGCAGTACTTC. Translating it yields CASSLDGHPSYEQYF. Filled out from reference TRBV5-1 and TRBJ2-7, the complete variable domain reads KAGVTQTPRYLIKTRGQQVTLSCSPISGHRSVSWYQQTPGQGLQFLFEYFSETQRNKGNFPGRFSGRQFSNSRSEMNVSTLELGDSALYLCASSLDGHPSYEQYFGPGTRLTVT.

V gene TRBV10-3 combines with J gene TRBJ2-7; 8 bases map to TRBD2. V shed 11 bases, J shed 3 bases, and the junction held 15 bases outside the gene matches. Germline loops: CDR1 ENHRY, CDR2 SYGVKD. This CDR3 contains 15 residues. The CDR3 sequence is CASGGESGSIYEQYF. CDR3 nucleotides: TGTGCCTCTGGAGGAGAGAGCGGGAGTATCTACGAGCAGTACTTC.

The gene calls are TRBV2 and TRBJ1-2, with 9 bases lining up with TRBD1. Germline loops: CDR1 SNHLY, CDR2 FYNNEI. The CDR3 runs 14 residues. After removal of 5 bases from V and 8 bases from J, the junction contained 9 bases not matched to a gene. The CDR3 spells CASSPWTGALGYTF. The CDR3 coding sequence is TGTGCCAGCAGTCCCTGGACAGGGGCATTGGGCTACACCTTC.

This clone was seen a single time. The CDR3 DNA reads TGTGCCAGCAGCCAAACAGGGGGAGTTGAAAAACTGTTTTTT. This encodes CASSQTGGVEKLFF. The chain employs TRBV3-1 (or the pseudogene TRBV3-2) and TRBJ1-4, with 8 positions matching TRBD1. The germline gives CDR1 LGHDT, CDR2 YNNKEL (reference sequence). The CDR3 sequence is 14 residues long. The V and J ends lost 2 bases and 7 bases, in that order; junction bases with no gene match: 3.

The chain has TRBV18 and TRBJ1-4; D uncertain. CDR1 is KGHSH and CDR2 is LQKENI in the germline V gene. Trimming removed 2 bases from V and 5 bases from J, with 9 bases in between. The CDR3 runs 14 residues. The CDR3 bases are TGTGCCAGCTCACCAGACCAGCGGAATGAAAAACTGTTTTTT. It is translated as CASSPDQRNEKLFF.

The chain employs TRBV5-1 and TRBJ1-4, with 9 bases fitting TRBD1. The germline V gene encodes CDR1 SGHRS and CDR2 YFSETQ. This CDR3 spans 15 amino acids. V gave up 2 bases and J gave up 7 bases; unmatched junction bases: 6. CDR3 residues: CASSFLTGGTEKLFF. Here the CDR3 DNA reads TGCGCCAGCAGCTTCCTGACAGGGGGTACTGAAAAACTGTTTTTT.

A single count supports this clone. The chain employs TRBV10-3 and TRBJ2-2, with 9 positions matching TRBD1. Germline V lookup: CDR1 ENHRY, CDR2 SYGVKD. The J segment lost 1 base and the V segment lost 4 bases, leaving 1 base of the junction unmatched. The CDR3 is 15 residues long. This CDR3 reads CAISGQGENTGELFF. The CDR3 nucleotides are TGTGCCATCAGTGGACAGGGGGAGAACACCGGGGAGCTGTTTTTT.

The rearrangement uses TRBV19 and TRBJ1-1; TRBD1 agrees at 8 bases. This CDR3 is built from 15 residues. With V trimmed by 4 bases and J by 1 base, 5 bases remained unmatched. Germline values: CDR1 LNHDA, CDR2 SQIVND (reference sequence). CDR3 DNA sequence: TGTGCCAGTAGTAAAAACGGACAGGGGAACACTGAAGCTTTCTTT. Protein: CASSKNGQGNTEAFF.

The rearrangement uses TRBV6-2 or TRBV6-3 and TRBJ1-1; D may be TRBD1 (6 bases). With 4 bases removed from V and 0 bases from J, the gap between germline ends came to 24 bases. Germline CDR1 reads MNHEY; CDR2 reads SVGEGT. CDR3 size: 19 residues. The CDR3 loop is CASSSFPGTPTPMNTEAFF. CDR3 nucleotides: TGTGCCAGCAGTTCATTTCCCGGGACACCTACTCCAATGAACACTGAAGCTTTCTTT.

This sequence joins TRBV6-2 or TRBV6-3 and TRBJ1-2; 7 bases agree with TRBD1. The CDR3 sequence is 15 residues long. V was clipped by 7 bases and J by 2 bases; unmatched bases: 10. Germline V gives CDR1 MNHEY, CDR2 SVGEGT. In DNA, the CDR3 is TGTGCCAGCACCCCCCGGGACAGACTAAACTATGGCTACACCTTC. Translation: CASTPRDRLNYGYTF.

CDR3 nucleotide sequence: TGTGCCAGCAGTCCCGGAACTGCGGGGGGCTACACCTTC. This codes for CASSPGTAGGYTF. The chain has TRBV12-3 or TRBV12-4 and TRBJ1-2; D gene ambiguous. V lost 5 bases and J 8 bases, leaving 15 bases between the germline ends. This CDR3 is built from 13 residues.

CDR3 amino acids: CASSQDSAGGKTQYF. DNA for the CDR3: TGCGCCAGCAGCCAAGACAGCGCCGGCGGGAAGACCCAGTACTTC. V usage is TRBV4-1 and J usage is TRBJ2-5; D might be TRBD2 (6 bases). From germline, CDR1 is MGHRA and CDR2 YSYEKL. V was trimmed by 0 bases and J by 6 bases, leaving 14 bases between them. There are 15 residues in the CDR3.

CDR3 DNA sequence: TGCGCCAGCAGCACCGGACAGGCGGGAAATTACAATGAGCAGTTCTTC. It specifies CASSTGQAGNYNEQFF. The chain couples TRBV5-1 to TRBJ2-1, with D maybe TRBD1 (7 bases). Germline CDR1 SGHRS, CDR2 YFSETQ. V was trimmed by 4 bases and J by 4 bases, leaving 18 bases between them. The CDR3 has 16 amino acids.

The chain recombines TRBV6-5 with TRBJ2-1; 10 bases match TRBD2. This CDR3 has 12 amino acids. J was trimmed by 15 bases and V by 6 bases; bases with no gene match: 8. Germline CDR1 and CDR2: MNHEY and SVGAGI. The CDR3: CASSGLGTSVFF. The CDR3 DNA sequence: TGTGCCAGCAGCGGCCTCGGGACTAGCGTGTTCTTC.

The rearrangement links TRBV10-3 to TRBJ2-3; 8 nucleotides agree with TRBD2. This CDR3 is 19 amino acids long. Trimming took 4 bases from V and 4 from J; bases not matched to a gene: 19. Per the germline V gene, CDR1 is ENHRY and CDR2 is SYGVKD. The DNA of the CDR3 is TGTGCCATCAGTGCCCGTGAGGAGCGGGAGAGGATGTGGTCAGATACGCAGTATTTT. This codes for CAISAREERERMWSDTQYF.